Listed here are 21 T cell receptor beta chains from one sample, sequenced in a study of blood T cell repertoires in COVID-19. Here immunoSEQ multiplex PCR was the method, and the copy in TCRdb shows in-frame clones only, minus some. Of 100,000 to 150,000 clones in the sample, around nine tenths were seen once. The specimen sequenced was peripheral blood. The receptors were sampled from a woman in her sixties or seventies with COVID-19, enrolled during active disease.

V and J are TRBV28 and TRBJ1-2; 9 positions agree with TRBD1. V lost 4 bases to trimming and J lost 0 bases; unmatched junction nucleotides: 6. This CDR3 has 16 residues. The V gene's germline CDR1 is MDHEN and CDR2 SYDVKM. DNA for the CDR3: TGTGCCAGCAGTTCAGGTGGGACAGGGCCTAACTATGGCTACACCTTC. Translation: CASSSGGTGPNYGYTF.

Written as DNA, the CDR3 is TGCGCCAGCAGCTTCCAATTAGTTAGACAAGAGACCCAGTACTTC. Protein: CASSFQLVRQETQYF. The rearrangement links TRBV5-1 to TRBJ2-5; D not certain. CDR3 length equals 15 residues. In germline, CDR1 is SGHRS, CDR2 YFSETQ. V was cut by 2 bases and J by 2 bases, with 13 bases left in between. The complete variable domain, with remaining parts taken from reference TRBV5-1 and TRBJ2-5, reads KAGVTQTPRYLIKTRGQQVTLSCSPISGHRSVSWYQQTPGQGLQFLFEYFSETQRNKGNFPGRFSGRQFSNSRSEMNVSTLELGDSALYLCASSFQLVRQETQYFGPGTRLLVL.

The V call is TRBV7-9, the J call TRBJ1-3; unclear D gene. Germline CDR1 is SEHNR and CDR2 is FQNEAQ (reference sequence). V was trimmed by 1 base and J by 2 bases, leaving 6 bases between them. The CDR3 contains 14 residues. CDR3 amino acids: CASSLVSAGNTIYF. The DNA of the CDR3 is TGTGCCAGCAGCTTAGTGTCAGCTGGAAACACCATATATTTT.

About this clone: A junction boundary mismatches the germline segment, possibly from a read error. CDR3 coding DNA: TGTGCCTGGAACGTAAAAGCAGGGACTGCAGCTTTCTTT. It is translated as CAWNVKAGTAAFF. The chain is built from TRBV30 and TRBJ1-1; TRBD1 might be the D (5 bases). CDR3 length: 13 amino acids. From germline, CDR1 is GTSNPN and CDR2 SVGIG (reference sequence).

This clone was observed at least ten times. The chain couples TRBV10-3 to TRBJ1-1, with D possibly TRBD1 on 6 matching bases. V lost 2 bases and J lost 5, with 6 bases in between. In germline, CDR1 is ENHRY, CDR2 SYGVKD. This CDR3 is built from 12 residues. CDR3 region: CAISETGTEAFF. DNA of the CDR3: TGTGCCATCAGTGAGACAGGGACTGAAGCTTTCTTT.

The J gene is TRBJ2-7, the V gene TRBV14, with 8 bases identical to TRBD1. The CDR3 has 16 residues. Trimming removed 1 base from V and 1 base from J; junction bases left unmatched: 6. Germline V gene sequence: CDR1 SGHDN, CDR2 FVKESK. The CDR3 protein is CASSQVAGQGSYEQYF. The CDR3 DNA reads as TGTGCCAGCAGCCAAGTGGCAGGACAGGGATCCTACGAGCAGTACTTC.

J is TRBJ2-3 and V is TRBV24-1, with D maybe TRBD1 (5 bases). The CDR3 spans 13 residues. The V end lost 5 bases, the J end lost 1 base, and 6 bases lay between the germline ends. CDR1 KGHDR and CDR2 SFDVKD come from the germline V gene. The CDR3 nucleotides are TGTGCCACCAGTGGACAGCGCACAGATACGCAGTATTTT. This encodes CATSGQRTDTQYF.

The chain couples TRBV19 to TRBJ2-2; no firm D call. Deletions cut 3 bases from V and 1 base from J, with 3 bases between. The CDR3 consists of 13 residues. CDR1 and CDR2 (germline): LNHDA, SQIVND (reference sequence). The CDR3 nucleotides read TGTGCCAGTAGTATCGTGAACACCGGGGAGCTGTTTTTT. Translated, it gives CASSIVNTGELFF.

CDR3: CASSPHRATNEKLFF. DNA for the CDR3: TGTGCCAGCAGCCCGCACAGGGCAACTAATGAAAAACTGTTTTTT. The chain uses TRBV7-9 and TRBJ1-4; a weak D match, TRBD1 (6 bases). V was shortened by 5 bases and J by 0 bases, with 10 bases between the two germline ends. This CDR3 region has 15 residues. Germline CDR1 reads SEHNR; CDR2 reads FQNEAQ (reference sequence).

The chain uses TRBV6-5 and TRBJ2-2; TRBD1 is a possible D gene (6 bases). V dropped 6 bases and J dropped 5 bases, with 13 bases sitting between them. The germline V gene encodes CDR1 MNHEY and CDR2 SVGAGI. This CDR3 contains 14 residues. CDR3 in amino acids: CASSRKGDTGELFF. CDR3 nucleotides: TGTGCCAGCAGCCGAAAGGGGGATACCGGGGAGCTGTTTTTT.

The rearrangement links TRBV5-1 to TRBJ1-1; 7 nucleotides match TRBD1. Germline trimming cut 6 bases from V and 1 base from J; bases unmatched to any gene: 9. This CDR3 region has 15 residues. Germline CDR1 SGHRS, CDR2 YFSETQ. Written as DNA, the CDR3 is TGCGCCAGCAACCCGGGACAGACGAGGAACACTGAAGCTTTCTTT. This codes for CASNPGQTRNTEAFF.

The chain links TRBV18 to TRBJ1-2, with 8 bases identical to TRBD1. The germline V gene has CDR1 KGHSH and CDR2 LQKENI. The CDR3 is 15 residues long. Trimming at V came to 6 bases and at J to 0 bases, leaving 6 bases not matched to a gene. CDR3 loop: CASSHGQGANYGYTF. The CDR3 DNA is TGTGCCAGCTCGCACGGACAGGGAGCTAACTATGGCTACACCTTC.

The CDR3, as DNA: TGTGCCAGCAGTGAAGGGAGGGGCCAAGAGACCCAGTACTTC. Its protein product is CASSEGRGQETQYF. This chain links TRBV2 with TRBJ2-5; TRBD2 might be the D (6 bases). The germline V and J ends were trimmed by 1 base and 1 base, with 7 bases remaining between them. Germline V gene lookup returns CDR1 SNHLY and CDR2 FYNNEI. CDR3 length: 14 amino acids. The full variable domain, rest sourced from reference TRBV2 and TRBJ2-5, is EPEVTQTPSHQVTQMGQEVILRCVPISNHLYFYWYRQILGQKVEFLVSFYNNEISEKSEIFDDQFSVERPDGSNFTLKIRSTKLEDSAMYFCASSEGRGQETQYFGPGTRLLVL.

The V and J genes are TRBV10-1 and TRBJ2-1, with 8 bases matching TRBD2. Trimming cost V 5 bases and J 15 bases; bases outside gene matches: 6. Germline V gene lookup returns CDR1 WNHNN and CDR2 SYGVQD (reference sequence). The CDR3 runs 11 residues. In DNA, the CDR3 is TGCGCCAGCAGTCGTCCGCGGGGGGCGTTCTTC. It encodes CASSRPRGAFF.

The rearrangement uses TRBV6-1 and TRBJ1-1; 10 nucleotides agree with TRBD1. The germline V gene encodes CDR1 MNHNS and CDR2 SASEGT. This CDR3 region has 14 residues. Trimming removed 1 base from V and 7 bases from J; junction bases left unmatched: 3. Here the CDR3 reads CASSEGTGGFEAFF. CDR3 DNA: TGTGCCAGCAGTGAAGGGACAGGGGGTTTTGAAGCTTTCTTT.

This chain links TRBV10-3 with TRBJ1-5, with TRBD1 as a possible D gene (5 bases). In germline, CDR1 is ENHRY, CDR2 SYGVKD. This CDR3 comprises 15 residues. Trimming left V 0 bases short and J 5 bases short, with 11 bases between. The CDR3 DNA reads TGTGCCATCAGTGAGTCCGGGGGACCGGATCAGCCCCAGCATTTT. It translates to CAISESGGPDQPQHF.

J is TRBJ1-1 and V is TRBV18, with 7 bases matching TRBD1. The germline gives CDR1 KGHSH, CDR2 LQKENI. The CDR3 covers 16 residues. V dropped 0 bases and J dropped 5; count of bases not matched to a gene: 9. The CDR3 here is CASSPPDETGITEAFF. CDR3 bases: TGTGCCAGCTCACCACCCGACGAGACAGGGATTACTGAAGCTTTCTTT.

A single count supports this clone. V gene TRBV19 combines with J gene TRBJ2-5; 7 bases line up with TRBD2. Germline CDR1 LNHDA, CDR2 SQIVND (reference sequence). Germline trimming cut 6 bases from V and 0 bases from J; bases unmatched to any gene: 1. This CDR3 region has 13 residues. The chain's CDR3 is CASSGGYQETQYF. The CDR3 DNA sequence: TGTGCCAGTAGCGGGGGGTACCAAGAGACCCAGTACTTC.

This clone has a single count. V is TRBV9 and J is TRBJ2-3, with 7 bases that match TRBD2. Looked up from germline, CDR1 is SGDLS and CDR2 is YYNGEE. CDR3 length: 16 residues. J gave up 2 bases and V 4 bases, and 10 bases lay outside the gene matches. The CDR3 protein is CASSSPWGGVTDTQYF. The CDR3 DNA is TGTGCCAGCAGCTCCCCGTGGGGGGGAGTCACAGATACGCAGTATTTT.

This sequence joins TRBV6-2 or TRBV6-3 and TRBJ2-2, with D perhaps TRBD2 (6 bases). V dropped 5 bases and J dropped 3 bases, with 10 bases sitting between them. The CDR3 covers 14 residues. The germline V gene encodes CDR1 MNHEY and CDR2 SVGEGT. The CDR3 bases are TGTGCCAGCAGTCGACTAGTATACACCGGGGAGCTGTTTTTT. Encoded protein: CASSRLVYTGELFF.

This chain links TRBV5-4 with TRBJ1-1; D gene unclear. This CDR3 spans 14 amino acids. V was trimmed by 2 bases and J by 2 bases, leaving 10 bases between them. Per germline, CDR1 SGHNT and CDR2 YYREEE (reference sequence). CDR3 loop: CASSFLGFNTEAFF. DNA of the CDR3: TGTGCCAGCAGCTTTTTGGGCTTCAACACTGAAGCTTTCTTT.